This T cell receptor beta chain was captured by sequencing in a study of blood T cell repertoires in COVID-19. Study overall: The cDNA or gDNA used as material had been derived from T cells, B-cell-depleted T cells, or PBMCs.

J was trimmed by 4 bases and V by 6 bases; bases with no gene match: 9. Germline CDR1 reads LNHDA; CDR2 reads SQIVND (reference sequence). The CDR3 runs 15 residues. Authors' analysis steps: Reference gene primers were amplified, and this amplification served to estimate nucleated cell counts. The assay was immunoSEQ multiplex PCR, and TCRdb's table has in-frame clones only and misses some. V and J calls and clone size are given by that table; D and trimming were obtained from the DNA. The table lists about 100,000 clones, about 90% of them singletons, with 17% in the top ten. The sequence derives from a man aged 45-65 years with acute or convalescent COVID-19. The sequenced sample consisted of peripheral blood. This sequence joins TRBV19 and TRBJ2-3, with 8 bases fitting TRBD2. CDR3 bases: TGTGCCAGTAGGGAGAGTAGCGGGGCCCCAGATACGCAGTATTTT. This encodes CASRESSGAPDTQYF.